This T cell receptor beta chain appears in the sequencing data of a study of T cells after somatic rescue of genetic block. Method: immunoSEQ multiplex PCR; TCRdb's copy keeps in-frame clones and lacks some. Counted here are around 14,000 clones, approximately 71% occurring once; the ten biggest clones make up around 30%. The specimen was peripheral blood mononuclear cells (PBMCs). The clonotype was recovered from a man younger than 30.

The CDR3 here is CASSLTSWTGELFF. The CDR3 DNA reads as TGTGCCAGCAGTTTAACTAGCTGGACCGGGGAGCTGTTTTTT. The chain recombines TRBV27 with TRBJ2-2; the D gene is possibly TRBD2 (6 bases). There are 14 residues in the CDR3. The V and J ends lost 2 bases and 5 bases respectively, with 9 bases between them. Germline lookup yields CDR1 MNHEY and CDR2 SMNVEV (reference sequence).